This record concerns one T cell receptor (beta chain) sequence. The antigen is not known. The record originates from a study of T cell responses to AZD1222 COVID-19 vaccine. Method: immunoSEQ multiplex PCR; TCRdb's copy keeps in-frame clones and lacks some. The sample carries more than 95,000 clones, around 91% recorded once. Overall study results and limits: Reportedly, nearly half the spike-specific TCRs target unmutated variant regions. Spike-specific TCRs gained breadth and depth after people received two AZD1222 doses.

This TCR came from an adult in good health. The sample here was peripheral blood, taken on day 0 of AZD1222 vaccination.

CDR3 amino acids: CASSPSGGRQETQYF. The CDR3 DNA reads as TGTGCCAGCAGCCCATCAGGGGGCAGGCAAGAGACCCAGTACTTC. This chain uses TRBV7-3 with TRBJ2-5; 8 nucleotides line up with TRBD1. The junction had 7 bases not matched to a gene; V was cut back by 5 bases and J by 2 bases. This CDR3 has 15 residues. CDR1 is SGHTA and CDR2 is FQGTGA in the germline V gene. Full variable domain (outside the CDR3, taken from reference TRBV7-3 and TRBJ2-5): GAGVSQTPSNKVTEKGKYVELRCDPISGHTALYWYRQSLGQGPEFLIYFQGTGAADDSGLPNDRFFAVRPEGSVSTLKIQRTERGDSAVYLCASSPSGGRQETQYFGPGTRLLVL.